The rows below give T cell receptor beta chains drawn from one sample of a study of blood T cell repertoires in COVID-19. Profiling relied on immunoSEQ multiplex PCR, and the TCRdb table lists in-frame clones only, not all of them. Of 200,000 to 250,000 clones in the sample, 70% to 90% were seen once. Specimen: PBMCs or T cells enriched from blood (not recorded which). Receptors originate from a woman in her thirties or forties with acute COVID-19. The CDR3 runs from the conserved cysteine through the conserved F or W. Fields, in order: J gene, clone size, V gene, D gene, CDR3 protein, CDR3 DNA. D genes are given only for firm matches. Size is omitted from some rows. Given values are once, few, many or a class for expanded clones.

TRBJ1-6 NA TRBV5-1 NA CASSLRRGSLNNSPLHF TGCGCCAGCAGCTTGCGCAGGGGATCCTTGAATAATTCACCCCTCCACTTT
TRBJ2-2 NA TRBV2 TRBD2 CASLASSGARRTGELFF TGTGCCAGCCTGGCGTCTAGCGGGGCCAGGAGAACCGGGGAGCTGTTTTTT
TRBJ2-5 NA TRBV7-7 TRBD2 CASSLAAGTSAETQYF TGTGCTAGCAGCTTAGCGGCAGGGACTAGTGCGGAGACCCAGTACTTC
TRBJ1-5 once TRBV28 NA CASSFVGDKGQPQHF TGTGCCAGCAGTTTTGTAGGGGACAAGGGTCAGCCCCAGCATTTT
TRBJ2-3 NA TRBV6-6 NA CASSYSWGEGTDTQYF TGTGCCAGCAGTTACTCATGGGGCGAGGGCACAGATACGCAGTATTTT
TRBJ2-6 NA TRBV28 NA CASDSSGANVLTF TGTGCCAGCGACAGCTCTGGGGCCAACGTCCTGACTTTC
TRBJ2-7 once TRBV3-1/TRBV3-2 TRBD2 CASSQGLVSFEQYF TGTGCCAGCAGCCAGGGACTAGTAAGCTTCGAGCAGTACTTC
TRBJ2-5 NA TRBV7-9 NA CASSAVQETQYF TGTGCCTCCTCAGCGGTACAAGAGACCCAGTACTTC
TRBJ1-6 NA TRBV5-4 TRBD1 CASSFQGAKSPLHF TGTGCCAGCAGCTTCCAGGGGGCAAAATCACCCCTCCACTTT
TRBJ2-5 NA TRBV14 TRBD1 CASSLLGQGKETQYF TGTGCCAGCAGTCTACTGGGACAGGGGAAAGAGACCCAGTACTTC
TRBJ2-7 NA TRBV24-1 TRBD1 CATTSADRVGYEQYF TGTGCCACCACGAGTGCGGACAGGGTCGGCTACGAGCAGTACTTC
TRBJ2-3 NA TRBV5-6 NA CASRDPGQGGDTQYF TGTGCCAGCAGGGATCCGGGCCAGGGGGGAGATACGCAGTATTTT
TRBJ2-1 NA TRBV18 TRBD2 CASSLGLAGVYEQFF TGTGCCAGCTCACTGGGACTAGCGGGGGTCTATGAGCAGTTCTTC
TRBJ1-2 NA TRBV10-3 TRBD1 CAISQLLGTGGRSYTF TGTGCCATCAGCCAACTACTCGGGACAGGGGGCAGGAGCTACACCTTC
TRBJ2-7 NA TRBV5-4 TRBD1 CASSSDRGLPYEQYF TGTGCCAGCAGCTCGGACAGGGGGCTCCCCTACGAGCAGTACTTC
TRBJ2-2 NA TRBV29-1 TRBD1 CSGGPTGAPRTGELFF TGCAGCGGCGGGCCAACAGGGGCGCCCCGCACCGGGGAGCTGTTTTTT
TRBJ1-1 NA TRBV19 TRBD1 CATGKTGPRGTEAFF TGTGCCACCGGAAAGACAGGGCCCAGAGGCACTGAAGCTTTCTTT
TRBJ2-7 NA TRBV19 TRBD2 CASSSTSGRDSQQYF TGTGCCAGTAGTAGCACTAGCGGGAGAGACAGTCAGCAGTACTTC
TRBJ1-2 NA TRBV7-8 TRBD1 CASSLGGGGGYTF TGTGCCAGCAGCTTAGGAGGAGGGGGCGGCTACACCTTC
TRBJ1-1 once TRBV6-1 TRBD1 CASSERDRGANEAFF TGTGCCAGCAGTGAACGGGACAGGGGCGCGAATGAAGCTTTCTTT
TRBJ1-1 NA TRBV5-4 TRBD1 CASSTDRENTEAFF TGTGCCAGCAGTACCGACAGGGAGAACACTGAAGCTTTCTTT
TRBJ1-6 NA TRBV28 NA CASKPGLNSPLHF TGTGCCAGCAAACCGGGACTGAACTCACCCCTCCACTTT
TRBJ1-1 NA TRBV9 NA CASSVLMTGNTEAFF TGTGCCAGCAGCGTCTTGATGACAGGGAACACTGAAGCTTTCTTT
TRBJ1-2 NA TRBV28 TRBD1 CASSPRQGRSNGYTF TGTGCCAGCAGTCCTAGACAGGGCCGAAGCAATGGCTACACCTTC
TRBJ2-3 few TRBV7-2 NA CASSFGQGWADTQYF TGTGCCAGCAGCTTTGGGCAGGGATGGGCAGATACGCAGTATTTT
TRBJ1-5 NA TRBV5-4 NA CASSRSPGEGNQPQHF TGTGCCAGCAGCCGATCCCCGGGGGAGGGCAATCAGCCCCAGCATTTT
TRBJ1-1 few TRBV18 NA CASSPLGGSEAFF TGTGCCAGCTCACCACTCGGGGGTTCTGAAGCTTTCTTT
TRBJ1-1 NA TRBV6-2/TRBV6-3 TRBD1 CASSYGPGTGRAEAFF TGTGCCAGCAGTTACGGTCCCGGGACAGGGAGGGCTGAAGCTTTCTTT
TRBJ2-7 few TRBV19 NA CASSIPGVSYEQYF TGTGCCAGTAGTATACCGGGGGTTTCCTACGAGCAGTACTTC
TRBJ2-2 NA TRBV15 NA CATSRGARTGELFF TGTGCCACCAGCAGGGGGGCGCGAACCGGGGAGCTGTTTTTT
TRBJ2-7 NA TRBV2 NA CASRQGSYEQYF TGTGCCAGCAGACAGGGTTCTTACGAGCAGTACTTC
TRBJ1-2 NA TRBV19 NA CASGGWTDYGYTF TGTGCCAGTGGGGGATGGACAGACTATGGCTACACCTTC
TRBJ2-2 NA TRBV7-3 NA CASSLGGPDTGELFF TGTGCCAGCAGCTTAGGCGGGCCAGACACCGGGGAGCTGTTTTTT
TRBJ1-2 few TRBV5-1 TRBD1 CASRRQGDYGYTF TGCGCCAGCAGGCGACAGGGGGACTATGGCTACACCTTC
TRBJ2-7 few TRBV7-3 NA CASSLTLEGGEQYF TGTGCCAGCAGCTTAACGCTAGAAGGAGGCGAGCAGTACTTC
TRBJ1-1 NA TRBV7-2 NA CASSPSRQANAEAFF TGTGCCAGCAGCCCGAGTCGACAGGCCAACGCTGAAGCTTTCTTT
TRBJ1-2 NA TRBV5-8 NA CASSLEQGRNGYGYTF TGTGCCAGCAGCTTGGAACAGGGTCGAAATGGCTATGGCTACACCTTC
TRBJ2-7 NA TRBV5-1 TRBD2 CASSFGTSRYEQYF TGCGCCAGCAGCTTCGGGACTAGCCGGTACGAGCAGTACTTC
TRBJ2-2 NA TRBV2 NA CASSEAVQAGELFF TGTGCCAGCAGTGAAGCGGTGCAGGCCGGGGAGCTGTTTTTT
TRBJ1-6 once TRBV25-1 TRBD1 CASSEWDRRNSPLHF TGTGCCAGCAGTGAATGGGACAGGAGAAATTCACCCCTCCACTTT
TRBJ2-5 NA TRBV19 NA CASSIDPGETQYF TGTGCCAGTAGTATAGATCCGGGGGAGACCCAGTACTTC
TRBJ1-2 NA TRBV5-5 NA CASSLDISARGYGYTF TGTGCCAGCAGCTTGGATATTTCAGCCCGGGGCTATGGCTACACCTTC
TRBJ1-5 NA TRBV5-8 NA CASSFEGRNQPQHF TGTGCCAGCAGCTTTGAGGGTCGCAATCAGCCCCAGCATTTT
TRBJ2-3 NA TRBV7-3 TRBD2 CASSLGLALDTQYF TGTGCCAGCAGCTTAGGACTAGCGCTCGATACGCAGTATTTT
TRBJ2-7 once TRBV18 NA CASSPPGSYEQYF TGTGCCAGCTCACCACCGGGCAGCTACGAGCAGTACTTC
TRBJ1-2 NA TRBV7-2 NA CASSLSGGLNYGYTF TGTGCCAGCAGCTTAAGCGGCGGGCTGAACTATGGCTACACCTTC
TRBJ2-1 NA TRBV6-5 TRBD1 CASSAGGGGNEQFF TGTGCCAGCAGCGCAGGGGGCGGTGGAAATGAGCAGTTCTTC
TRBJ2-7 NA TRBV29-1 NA CSGHGSMVHEQYF TGCAGCGGACACGGGAGTATGGTCCACGAGCAGTACTTC
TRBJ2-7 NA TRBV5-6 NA CASSLAFEQYF TGTGCCAGCAGCTTGGCCTTCGAGCAGTACTTC
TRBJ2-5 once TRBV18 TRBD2 CASSPQKLAELQETQYF TGTGCCAGCTCACCACAGAAACTAGCGGAACTTCAAGAGACCCAGTACTTC
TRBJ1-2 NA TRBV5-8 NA CASTKAGWEGGYTF TGTGCCAGCACAAAGGCAGGGTGGGAAGGTGGCTACACCTTC
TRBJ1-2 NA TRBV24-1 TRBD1 CATSDFRGGQAGGYGYTF TGTGCCACCAGTGATTTCCGAGGCGGACAGGCGGGGGGCTACGGCTACACCTTC
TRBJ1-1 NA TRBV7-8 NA CASSPPAPGAFF TGTGCCAGCAGCCCCCCAGCCCCGGGAGCTTTCTTT
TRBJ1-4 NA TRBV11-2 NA CASSLVVATNEKLFF TGTGCCAGCAGCTTAGTAGTGGCAACTAATGAAAAACTGTTTTTT
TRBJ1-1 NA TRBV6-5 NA CASSSGLIEAFF TGTGCCAGCAGTTCAGGGTTGATTGAAGCTTTCTTT
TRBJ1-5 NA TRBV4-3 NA CASSQAAGQPQHF TGCGCCAGCAGCCAAGCTGCTGGCCAGCCCCAGCATTTT